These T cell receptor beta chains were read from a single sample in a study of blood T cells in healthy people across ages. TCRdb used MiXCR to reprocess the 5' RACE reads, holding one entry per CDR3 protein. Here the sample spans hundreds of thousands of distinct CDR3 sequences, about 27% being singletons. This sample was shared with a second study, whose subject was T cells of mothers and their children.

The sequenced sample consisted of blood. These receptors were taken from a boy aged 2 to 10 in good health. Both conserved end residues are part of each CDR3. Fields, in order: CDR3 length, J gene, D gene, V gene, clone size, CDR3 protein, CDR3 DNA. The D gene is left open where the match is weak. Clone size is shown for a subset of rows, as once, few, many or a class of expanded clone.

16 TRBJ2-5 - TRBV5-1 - CVSSLLGSGTQETQYF TGCGTCAGCAGCTTGCTCGGTAGCGGAACCCAAGAGACCCAGTACTTC
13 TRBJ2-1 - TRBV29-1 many CSVPGLTYNEQFF TGCAGCGTTCCCGGACTCACCTACAATGAGCAGTTCTTC
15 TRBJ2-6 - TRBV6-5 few CASSYGPSGANVLTF TGTGCCAGCAGTTACGGGCCCTCTGGGGCCAACGTCCTGACTTTC
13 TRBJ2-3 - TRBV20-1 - CSAPGEATDTQYF TGCAGTGCTCCCGGAGAGGCCACAGATACGCAGTATTTT
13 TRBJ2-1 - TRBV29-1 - CSVRGSSYNEQFF TGCAGCGTTCGTGGTAGCTCCTACAATGAGCAGTTCTTC
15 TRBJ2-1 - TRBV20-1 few CSARPETGSYNEQFF TGCAGTGCTCGACCCGAGACAGGATCCTACAATGAGCAGTTCTTC
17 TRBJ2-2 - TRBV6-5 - CASSYSAARGPGGELFF TGTGCCAGCAGTTACTCCGCCGCCCGGGGCCCCGGCGGGGAGCTGTTTTTT
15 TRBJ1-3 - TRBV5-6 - CASSEPSESGNTIYF TGTGCCAGCAGCGAGCCCTCAGAGTCTGGAAACACCATATATTTT
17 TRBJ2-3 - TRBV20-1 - CGARQKPGRWSPDTQYF TGCGGTGCTAGACAAAAGCCGGGACGGTGGTCCCCAGATACGCAGTATTTT
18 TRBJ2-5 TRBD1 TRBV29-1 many CSVEFPTGEMENWETQYF TGCAGCGTTGAATTCCCGACAGGGGAGATGGAAAATTGGGAGACCCAGTACTTC
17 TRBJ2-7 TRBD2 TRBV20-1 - CSARDLSSGLSTYEQYF TGCAGTGCTAGAGATCTTTCTAGCGGGCTATCCACCTACGAGCAGTACTTC
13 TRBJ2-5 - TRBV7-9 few CASSWEEKETQYF TGTGCCTCCAGTTGGGAGGAGAAAGAGACCCAGTACTTC
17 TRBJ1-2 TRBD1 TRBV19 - CASSIDLGQGVSYGYTF TGTGCCAGTAGTATAGATCTCGGCCAGGGGGTCTCCTATGGCTACACCTTC
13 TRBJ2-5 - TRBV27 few CASSLKAQETQYF TGTGCCAGCAGTTTAAAGGCGCAGGAGACCCAGTACTTC
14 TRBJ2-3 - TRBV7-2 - CASTQTRSTDTQYF TGTGCCAGCACCCAGACACGTAGCACAGATACGCAGTATTTT
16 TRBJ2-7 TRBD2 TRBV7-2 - CASSLAASSGSYEQYF TGTGCCAGCAGCTTAGCCGCCTCTAGCGGGAGTTACGAGCAGTACTTC
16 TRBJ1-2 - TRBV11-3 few CASSLDRGGRDYGYTF TGTGCCAGCAGCTTAGATCGCGGGGGCAGAGACTATGGCTACACCTTC
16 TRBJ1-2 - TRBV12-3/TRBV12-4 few CASSLAQHTGNRGYTF TGTGCCAGCAGTTTAGCCCAACATACAGGGAACCGTGGCTACACCTTC
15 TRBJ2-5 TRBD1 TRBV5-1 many CASSSGTGGRETQYF TGCGCCAGCAGCTCCGGGACAGGGGGTCGAGAGACCCAGTACTTC
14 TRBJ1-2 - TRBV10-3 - CAISETGQYYGYTF TGTGCCATCAGTGAGACCGGACAGTACTATGGCTACACCTTC
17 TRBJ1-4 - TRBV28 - CASSLQLTLPTNEKLFF TGTGCCAGCAGTCTCCAGCTGACGCTCCCAACTAATGAAAAACTGTTTTTT
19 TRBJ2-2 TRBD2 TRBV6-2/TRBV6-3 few CASSFNAPWGLALTGELFF TGTGCCAGCAGTTTCAACGCCCCTTGGGGACTAGCGCTCACCGGGGAGCTGTTTTTT
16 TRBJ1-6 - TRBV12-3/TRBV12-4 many CASSQGPSTANSPLHF TGTGCCAGCAGCCAGGGTCCATCAACGGCCAATTCACCCCTCCACTTT
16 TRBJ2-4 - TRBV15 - CATSRGLGPDLNIQYF TGTGCCACCAGCAGAGGGTTGGGGCCAGATCTTAACATTCAGTACTTC
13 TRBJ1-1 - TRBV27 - CASRIDRSTEAFF TGTGCCAGCAGGATTGACAGGTCCACTGAAGCTTTCTTT
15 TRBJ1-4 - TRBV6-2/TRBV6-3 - CASSTPDRGNEKLFF TGTGCCAGCAGTACACCGGACCGAGGGAACGAAAAACTGTTTTTT
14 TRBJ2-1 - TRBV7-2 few CASSQRAPRGEQFF TGTGCCAGCAGCCAACGGGCTCCTCGGGGGGAGCAGTTCTTC
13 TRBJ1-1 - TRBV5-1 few CASSLGGVAEAFF TGCGCCAGCAGCTTGGGTGGGGTTGCTGAAGCTTTCTTT
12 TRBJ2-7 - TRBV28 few CASSFPGNEQYF TGTGCCAGCAGTTTCCCCGGGAACGAGCAGTACTTC
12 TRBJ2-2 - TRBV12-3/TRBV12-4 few CAIISGGRELFF TGTGCCATCATCTCTGGGGGCAGGGAGTTGTTTTTT
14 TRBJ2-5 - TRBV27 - CASSLNQGEETQYF TGTGCCAGCAGTTTAAATCAGGGCGAAGAGACCCAGTACTTC
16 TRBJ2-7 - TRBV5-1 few CASSPLPGREGYEQYF TGCGCCAGCAGCCCGCTTCCCGGCAGGGAAGGCTACGAGCAGTACTTC
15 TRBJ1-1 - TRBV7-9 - CASSPRDQFGTEAFF TGTGCCAGCAGCCCCCGGGACCAGTTCGGCACTGAAGCTTTCTTT
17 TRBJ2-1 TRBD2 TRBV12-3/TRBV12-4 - CASSSSPTSGGNNEQFF TGTGCCAGCAGTTCCAGCCCCACTAGCGGGGGGAACAATGAGCAGTTCTTC
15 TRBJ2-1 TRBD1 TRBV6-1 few CASSPDRSAYNEQFF TGTGCCAGCAGCCCGGACAGGTCAGCTTACAATGAGCAGTTCTTC
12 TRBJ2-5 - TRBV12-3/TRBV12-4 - CASSFNFPEQYF TGTGCCAGCAGTTTCAATTTTCCAGAGCAGTACTTC
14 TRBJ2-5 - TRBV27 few CASSLGHFQETQYF TGTGCCAGCAGTCTCGGACACTTCCAAGAGACCCAGTACTTC
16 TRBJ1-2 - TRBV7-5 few CISVPEAFTLGDGYTF -
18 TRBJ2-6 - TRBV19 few CASSWAGFSPTGANVLTF TGTGCCAGTAGTTGGGCAGGGTTTTCCCCTACTGGGGCCAACGTCCTGACTTTC
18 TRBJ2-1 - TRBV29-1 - CSVEWFWGVRMPYNEQFF TGCAGCGTTGAGTGGTTTTGGGGGGTAAGGATGCCTTACAATGAGCAGTTCTTC
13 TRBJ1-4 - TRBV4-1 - CASSLRRGEKLFF TGCGCCAGCAGCCTCCGCCGGGGGGAAAAACTGTTTTTT
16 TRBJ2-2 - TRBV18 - CASSPGRAVSTGELFF TGTGCCAGCTCACCGGGACGAGCGGTGAGCACCGGGGAGCTGTTTTTT
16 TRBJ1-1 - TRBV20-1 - CSARDSGRAQNTEAFF TGCAGTGCTAGAGATAGCGGCAGGGCCCAGAACACTGAAGCTTTCTTT
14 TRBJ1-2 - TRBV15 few CATSRGGGTYGYTF TGTGCCACCAGCAGAGGAGGGGGTACCTATGGCTACACCTTC
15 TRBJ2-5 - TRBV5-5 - CASSLEGWQQETQYF TGTGCCAGCAGCTTGGAAGGTTGGCAGCAAGAGACCCAGTACTTC
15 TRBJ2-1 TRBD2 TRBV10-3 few CAINRVAGDPNEQFF TGTGCCATCAATCGCGTCGCGGGGGATCCCAATGAGCAGTTCTTC
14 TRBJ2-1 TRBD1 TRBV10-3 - CAIKGQGAYNEQFF TGTGCCATTAAGGGTCAGGGGGCTTACAATGAGCAGTTCTTC
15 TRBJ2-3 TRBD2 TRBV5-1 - CASRRTSGGGDTQYF TGCGCCAGCAGGCGGACTAGCGGAGGGGGGGATACGCAGTATTTT
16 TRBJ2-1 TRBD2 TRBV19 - CASSIEAGASYNEQFF TGTGCCAGTAGTATTGAGGCGGGAGCCTCCTACAATGAGCAGTTCTTC
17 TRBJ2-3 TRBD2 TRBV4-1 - CASSQAQAGGQVDTQYF TGCGCCAGCAGCCAAGCTCAAGCGGGGGGGCAGGTAGATACGCAGTATTTT
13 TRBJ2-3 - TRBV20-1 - CSARWGTEDTQYF TGCAGTGCTAGGTGGGGGACGGAAGATACGCAGTATTTT
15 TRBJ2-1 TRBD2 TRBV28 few CATSSTAGTYNEQFF TGTGCCACCTCTTCGACAGCGGGAACCTACAATGAGCAGTTCTTC
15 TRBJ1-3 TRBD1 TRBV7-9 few CASSTGQGSGNTIYF TGTGCCAGCAGCACCGGACAGGGCTCTGGAAACACCATATATTTT
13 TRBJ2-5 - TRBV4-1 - CASSQGPTETQYF TGCGCCAGCAGCCAAGGCCCTACGGAGACCCAGTACTTC
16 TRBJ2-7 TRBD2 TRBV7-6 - CASSLGAGVISYEQYF TGTGCCAGCAGCTTAGGAGCGGGGGTGATCTCCTACGAGCAGTACTTC